This entry lists 2 T cell receptor beta chains sequenced from one sample in a study of blood T cells in healthy people across ages. Next came a second PCR, run for about 7 to 12 cycles, which used a sample-barcoded 5' primer along with a J-beta primer mix. One entry per CDR3 protein results from TCRdb running MiXCR on the 5' RACE reads. Among about 680,000 distinct CDR3 sequences listed, around 45% were seen once. What was sequenced was blood. These receptors originate from a woman aged 60 to 75 in good health.

Remarks on this clonotype: An end of the junction differs from the germline gene, which may be a read error. The chain is built from TRBV5-1 and TRBJ2-5, with D possibly being TRBD1 or TRBD2 (6 bases each). The germline V gene has CDR1 SGHRS and CDR2 YFSETQ. CDR3 length: 14 residues. Here the CDR3 DNA reads TGCGCCAGCAGATTGGAGGGGGGAAGGGAGACCCAGTACTTC. As protein: CASRLEGGRETQYF.

In this sample, this clonotype turned up many times. This chain uses TRBV6-2 or TRBV6-3 with TRBJ2-4; 7 nucleotides match TRBD2. J gave up 7 bases and V 2 bases, and 2 bases lay outside the gene matches. This CDR3 comprises 13 residues. The germline gives CDR1 MNHEY, CDR2 SVGEGT. The CDR3 region is CASSYAGVNIQYF. In DNA, the CDR3 is TGTGCCAGCAGTTACGCGGGAGTGAACATTCAGTACTTC.